A single sample gave rise to the 27 T cell receptor beta chains below, sequenced in a study of blood T cell repertoires in COVID-19. Some clones are missing from TCRdb's copy, which holds only in-frame ones; the method was immunoSEQ multiplex PCR. The data show over 200,000 clones, 83% seen once. What was sequenced was peripheral blood. The source of these receptors is a woman younger than 45 with COVID-19, enrolled during active disease.

The genes are TRBV11-2 and TRBJ2-7; the D gene is possibly TRBD2 (6 bases). This CDR3 has 14 amino acids. V lost 3 bases and J 4 bases, leaving 13 bases between the germline ends. Looked up from germline, CDR1 is SGHAT and CDR2 is FQNNGV. CDR3 sequence reads: CASSFVAATYEQYF. The CDR3 DNA is TGTGCCAGCAGCTTTGTAGCGGCCACTTACGAGCAGTACTTC.

The gene calls are TRBV15 and TRBJ2-5; D remains unclear. Germline V lookup: CDR1 LNHNV, CDR2 YYDKDF (reference sequence). V lost 0 bases and J lost 1, with 9 bases in between. The CDR3 extends over 15 amino acids. This chain's CDR3 is CATSRDRLFQETQYF. In DNA, the CDR3 is TGTGCCACCAGCAGAGATCGTCTGTTCCAAGAGACCCAGTACTTC.

There are a few counts of this clone. The gene calls are TRBV7-6 and TRBJ1-3; the D gene is possibly TRBD1 (6 bases). Deletions cut 0 bases from V and 8 bases from J, with 14 bases between. The CDR3 runs 15 residues. Germline-derived CDR1 and CDR2 are SGHVS and FNYEAQ. The CDR3 sequence is CASSLAHGQWDTIYF. CDR3 nucleotides: TGTGCCAGCAGCTTAGCGCACGGACAGTGGGACACCATATATTTT.

The chain joins TRBV30 to TRBJ2-4, with 9 bases lining up with TRBD1. There are 11 residues in the CDR3. From germline, CDR1 is GTSNPN and CDR2 SVGIG (reference sequence). V lost 7 bases, J lost 7 bases, and 2 bases stayed unmatched. The CDR3 reads CALGQGNIQYF. The DNA for the CDR3 is TGTGCCTTAGGACAGGGGAACATTCAGTACTTC. Based on the CDR3 plus reference TRBV30 and TRBJ2-4, the full variable domain is SQTIHQWPATLVQPVGSPLSLECTVEGTSNPNLYWYRQAAGRGLQLLFYSVGIGQISSEVPQNLSASRPQDRQFILSSKKLLLSDSGFYLCALGQGNIQYFGAGTRLSVL.

The chain combines TRBV7-3 with TRBJ1-1; 10 nucleotides agree with TRBD1. CDR3 length: 17 amino acids. Germline values: CDR1 SGHTA, CDR2 FQGTGA. Losses at the gene ends were 0 bases for V and 4 bases for J; bases not matched to a gene: 8. CDR3 region: CASSLTVGDRGPTEAFF. CDR3 nucleotides: TGTGCCAGCAGCTTAACGGTGGGGGACAGGGGCCCCACTGAAGCTTTCTTT.

The chain uses TRBV6-5 and TRBJ2-1, with 9 bases that match TRBD1. The CDR3 contains 15 residues. CDR1 MNHEY and CDR2 SVGAGI come from the germline V gene. V lost 10 bases to trimming and J lost 2 bases; unmatched junction nucleotides: 9. The CDR3 protein is CATPLRDRAYNEQFF. The CDR3 bases are TGTGCCACCCCTCTGAGGGACAGGGCCTACAATGAGCAGTTCTTC.

This chain joins TRBV28 and TRBJ1-4; 7 nucleotides align to TRBD1. This CDR3 comprises 14 residues. V lost 6 bases and J lost 5; bases outside the gene matches: 6. Per the germline V gene, CDR1 is MDHEN and CDR2 is SYDVKM. CDR3 amino acids: CASSFGQANEKLFF. Here the CDR3 DNA reads TGTGCCAGCAGCTTTGGACAGGCCAATGAAAAACTGTTTTTT.

The chain employs TRBV5-6 and TRBJ2-5, with 8 bases that match TRBD2. CDR1 SGHDT and CDR2 YYEEEE come from the germline V gene. The trim removed 4 bases at V and 4 bases at J, leaving 3 bases unmatched. CDR3 length: 13 residues. In nucleotides, the CDR3 is TGTGCCAGCAGCCCCGGGGGGGGAGAGACCCAGTACTTC. It specifies CASSPGGGETQYF.

This rearrangement joins TRBV4-1 to TRBJ2-1; weak D call: TRBD1 (7 bases). CDR3 length equals 14 residues. The V end was cut by 0 bases, the J end by 13 bases, with 16 bases between. CDR1 is MGHRA and CDR2 is YSYEKL in the germline V gene. The CDR3 spells CASSQEGGTVGQFF. In DNA form, the CDR3 reads TGCGCCAGCAGCCAAGAAGGGGGGACAGTCGGTCAGTTCTTC.

CDR3 protein: CASSLRETDTQYF. The CDR3 coding sequence is TGTGCCAGCAGCCTGCGGGAAACAGATACGCAGTATTTT. V is TRBV7-2 and J is TRBJ2-3; D might be TRBD2 (6 bases). V gave up 5 bases and J gave up 3 bases, with 9 bases separating them. The CDR3 contains 13 residues. The germline V gene has CDR1 SGHTA and CDR2 FQGNSA.

This clone was recorded only once. This rearrangement joins TRBV5-4 to TRBJ1-2, with D unclear. The CDR3 is 15 residues long. The germline V gene encodes CDR1 SGHNT and CDR2 YYREEE (reference sequence). V lost 3 bases and J lost 8, with 20 bases in between. The CDR3 is CASSSKREGGEGYTF. The CDR3 DNA sequence: TGTGCCAGCAGCTCGAAAAGGGAGGGAGGTGAGGGCTACACCTTC.

The chain combines TRBV6-6 with TRBJ1-2; D is unresolved. Trimming took 7 bases from V and 2 from J, leaving 17 bases between them. Germline V lookup: CDR1 MNHNY, CDR2 SVGAGI (reference sequence). The CDR3 totals 15 residues. The DNA for the CDR3 is TGTGCCAGCACTCCCTCGCGGGTGGCGAACTATGGCTACACCTTC. This gives the protein CASTPSRVANYGYTF.

This clone was found a few times. V gene TRBV7-2 combines with J gene TRBJ2-1, with a possible D match to TRBD2 (6 bases). Germline-derived CDR1 and CDR2 are SGHTA and FQGNSA. This CDR3 region has 18 residues. V was shortened by 4 bases and J by 5 bases, with 24 bases between the two germline ends. CDR3 residues: CASSSMVSGDRGNNEQFF. CDR3 nucleotides: TGTGCCAGCAGCTCAATGGTCTCGGGGGACCGCGGAAACAATGAGCAGTTCTTC.

The J gene is TRBJ1-5, the V gene TRBV24-1; 8 nucleotides match TRBD1. Looked up from germline, CDR1 is KGHDR and CDR2 is SFDVKD. J lost 0 bases, V lost 2 bases, and 2 bases had no gene match. The CDR3 covers 16 residues. The CDR3: CATSDSGTGSNQPQHF. The CDR3 region has the DNA TGTGCCACCAGTGATTCTGGGACAGGTAGCAATCAGCCCCAGCATTTT.

Of note for this clone: Other DNA sequences in the sample encode the same CDR3. The chain uses TRBV7-2 and TRBJ2-2, with D unclear. Germline CDR1 is SGHTA and CDR2 is FQGNSA. There are 13 residues in the CDR3. V shed 4 bases and J shed 1 base, with 4 bases lying between them. The CDR3 region is CASSSMNTGELFF. The CDR3 DNA reads as TGTGCCAGCAGCTCCATGAACACCGGGGAGCTGTTTTTT.

This sequence joins TRBV6-2 or TRBV6-3 and TRBJ2-2; TRBD2 is a possible D gene (5 bases). The CDR3 is made up of 18 amino acids. V was cut by 5 bases and J by 0 bases, with 19 bases left in between. Germline CDR1 MNHEY, CDR2 SVGEGT. The CDR3 nucleotides are TGTGCCAGCAGTCGCCCAAGGACTCTGGGCTCGAACACCGGGGAGCTGTTTTTT. Translation gives CASSRPRTLGSNTGELFF.

The rearrangement uses TRBV25-1 and TRBJ2-7; TRBD1 is a possible D gene (5 bases). V lost 0 bases, J lost 0 bases, and 6 bases lay in between. The CDR3 covers 14 residues. Germline V gene sequence: CDR1 MGHDK, CDR2 SYGVNS. CDR3 region: CASSEYDSSYEQYF. Here the CDR3 DNA reads TGTGCCAGCAGTGAATACGACAGCTCCTACGAGCAGTACTTC.

The V gene is TRBV4-1, the J gene TRBJ2-7; 16 bases align to TRBD2. From germline, CDR1 is MGHRA and CDR2 YSYEKL. This CDR3 is built from 18 residues. J lost 2 bases, V lost 3 bases, and 7 bases had no gene match. This CDR3 reads CASSQRGLAGGPAYEQYF. In DNA, the CDR3 is TGCGCCAGCAGCCAGAGGGGACTAGCGGGAGGGCCCGCCTACGAGCAGTACTTC.

In this sample, this clone turned up a few times. CDR3 region: CAWALGGATGNTIYF. CDR3 sequence (DNA): TGTGCCTGGGCCCTAGGGGGAGCAACTGGAAACACCATATATTTT. The chain employs TRBV30 and TRBJ1-3; tentative D call: TRBD1 (6 bases). The length of the CDR3 is 15 residues. V was cut by 5 bases and J by 2 bases, with 16 bases left in between. The germline gives CDR1 GTSNPN, CDR2 SVGIG (reference sequence). The whole variable domain, remainder taken from reference TRBV30 and TRBJ1-3, is SQTIHQWPATLVQPVGSPLSLECTVEGTSNPNLYWYRQAAGRGLQLLFYSVGIGQISSEVPQNLSASRPQDRQFILSSKKLLLSDSGFYLCAWALGGATGNTIYFGEGSWLTVV.

The chain carries TRBV29-1 and TRBJ1-2; TRBD1 aligns across 12 bases. With 5 bases clipped from V and 8 bases from J, the junction kept 6 bases outside the gene matches. The V gene's germline CDR1 is SQVTM and CDR2 ANQGSEA. The CDR3 contains 13 residues. The CDR3 loop is CSVFGTGGPGYTF. The DNA of the CDR3 is TGCAGCGTTTTTGGGACAGGGGGCCCCGGCTACACCTTC.

This CDR3 is CASSLPSASQETQYF. In DNA, the CDR3 is TGTGCCAGCAGCCTTCCATCTGCCAGTCAAGAGACCCAGTACTTC. The chain has TRBV7-9 and TRBJ2-5; the D is unclear. The ends were cut back, 5 bases at V and 2 bases at J, with 15 bases in the middle. The CDR3 totals 15 residues. Germline values: CDR1 SEHNR, CDR2 FQNEAQ (reference sequence).

The table lists this clone with a count of one. The chain has TRBV7-2 and TRBJ1-2, with 7 bases fitting TRBD1. The CDR3 spans 16 residues. The J segment lost 4 bases and the V segment lost 3 bases, leaving 11 bases of the junction unmatched. Per germline, CDR1 SGHTA and CDR2 FQGNSA. The CDR3 region has the DNA TGTGCCAGCAGCTTGAACCCGGCAGGGGGAGCCTATGGCTACACCTTC. Residues: CASSLNPAGGAYGYTF.

This rearrangement joins TRBV6-5 to TRBJ2-5; the D gene is possibly TRBD2 (5 bases). The length of the CDR3 is 13 residues. V gave up 2 bases and J gave up 5 bases, with 9 bases separating them. CDR1 and CDR2 (germline): MNHEY, SVGAGI. CDR3 sequence: CASSYLSAETQYF. The CDR3 region has the DNA TGTGCCAGCAGTTACCTTAGCGCCGAGACCCAGTACTTC.

In this sample, this clone turned up a few times. The gene calls are TRBV7-2 and TRBJ1-1; D not certain. The germline gives CDR1 SGHTA, CDR2 FQGNSA. There are 13 residues in the CDR3. V was pared by 0 bases and J by 7 bases, with 9 bases between. In nucleotides, the CDR3 is TGTGCCAGCAGCTTAGCGTACAGCTATGAAGCTTTCTTT. Amino acids: CASSLAYSYEAFF.

This sequence joins TRBV5-4 and TRBJ2-1, with 7 nucleotides matching TRBD1. CDR1 is SGHNT, CDR2 YYREEE, per germline (reference sequence). This CDR3 has 13 residues. The junction had 2 bases not matched to a gene; V was cut back by 3 bases and J by 5 bases. For the CDR3, the DNA is TGTGCCAGCAGCTGGGGACAGAACAATGAGCAGTTCTTC. It translates to CASSWGQNNEQFF.

The rearrangement uses TRBV3-1 (or the pseudogene TRBV3-2) and TRBJ2-3; 10 bases fit TRBD2. After removal of 2 bases from V and 2 bases from J, the junction contained 10 bases not matched to a gene. The germline V gene has CDR1 LGHDT and CDR2 YNNKEL (reference sequence). The CDR3 sequence is 18 residues long. The CDR3 spells CASSQSGGSGGNTDTQYF. CDR3 nucleotides: TGTGCCAGCAGCCAATCTGGGGGTAGCGGGGGGAACACAGATACGCAGTATTTT.

The chain is built from TRBV19 and TRBJ1-1; 8 nucleotides agree with TRBD1. Germline assignment: CDR1 LNHDA and CDR2 SQIVND (reference sequence). After removal of 7 bases from V and 1 base from J, the junction contained 17 bases not matched to a gene. CDR3 length: 18 amino acids. CDR3 in amino acids: CASTNLREDRDANTEAFF. As DNA, the CDR3 is TGTGCCAGTACCAACCTACGGGAGGACAGGGACGCGAACACTGAAGCTTTCTTT.